These 13 T cell receptor beta chains were sequenced from one sample in a study of T-cell reconstitution after alpha-beta-depleted transplantation in children. For TCRbeta, the library was prepared with unique molecular identifiers. TCRdb redid the calling of the PCR reads with MiXCR, one entry per CDR3 protein. The table records some 490,000 distinct CDR3 sequences, around 13% of them present only once. Sequences were derived from PBMCs from the stem cell graft donor, sampled from the stem cell graft. All receptors come from a human donor who donated a stem cell graft to a child with combined immunodeficiency.

This clonotype appeared many times. The V gene is TRBV5-6, the J gene TRBJ2-2, with no clear D. Germline CDR1 is SGHDT and CDR2 is YYEEEE. Between the trimmed V and J ends, which lost 1 base and 4 bases, there was a span of 8 bases. The CDR3 has 14 amino acids. CDR3 DNA sequence: TGTGCCAGCAGCTTGTCCGTTTTCACCGGGGAGCTGTTTTTT. Its protein is CASSLSVFTGELFF.

This clonotype showed up just a few times. This chain connects TRBV7-2 to TRBJ2-1, with TRBD2 matching over 9 bases. Germline trimming cut 2 bases from V and 2 bases from J; bases unmatched to any gene: 1. CDR3 length equals 15 residues. In germline, CDR1 is SGHTA, CDR2 FQGNSA. The CDR3 DNA sequence: TGTGCCAGCAGCTTAATAGCGGGGGCCTACAATGAGCAGTTCTTC. Translating gives CASSLIAGAYNEQFF.

This clonotype occurred many times. The chain joins TRBV5-1 to TRBJ2-5; TRBD2 aligns across 7 bases. Trimming cost V 5 bases and J 0 bases; bases outside gene matches: 13. There are 17 residues in the CDR3. CDR1 SGHRS and CDR2 YFSETQ come from the germline V gene. The CDR3 coding sequence is TGCGCCAGCAGAGGAGCGGGGCTATTCCCGTACCAAGAGACCCAGTACTTC. It yields the protein CASRGAGLFPYQETQYF.

The chain carries TRBV23-1 and TRBJ2-7; D is perhaps TRBD1 (6 bases). TRBV23-1 is given ORF status, its function remaining uncertain. The V end was cut by 2 bases, the J end by 3 bases, with 11 bases between. This CDR3 contains 14 residues. The CDR3, as DNA: TGCGCCAGCAGTCAACTGGGACATAGCTACGAGCAGTACTTC. Amino acid sequence: CASSQLGHSYEQYF.

This clonotype was recorded many times. The rearrangement uses TRBV9 and TRBJ1-3, with D possibly TRBD1 on 5 matching bases. CDR1 and CDR2 (germline): SGDLS, YYNGEE. The V end lost 3 bases, the J end lost 4 bases, and 20 bases lay between the germline ends. CDR3 size: 17 residues. The CDR3 nucleotides read TGTGCCAGCAGCGCCGATATTTCCGGGACGCCAGGAAACACCATATATTTT. Protein: CASSADISGTPGNTIYF.

CDR3 loop: CASSRTGAGGEQYF. The CDR3 coding sequence is TGTGCCAGCAGCCGGACCGGGGCGGGGGGGGAGCAGTACTTC. V gene TRBV7-6 combines with J gene TRBJ2-7; TRBD2 agrees at 9 bases. The V gene end was trimmed by 5 bases and the J gene end by 7 bases; junction bases not matched to a gene: 9. The V gene's germline CDR1 is SGHVS and CDR2 FNYEAQ. The CDR3 runs 14 residues.

The chain uses TRBV15 and TRBJ1-3; unclear D gene. Trimming cost V 5 bases and J 0 bases, with 11 bases left between them. The CDR3 is 15 amino acids. The germline gives CDR1 LNHNV, CDR2 YYDKDF (reference sequence). CDR3 region: CATSFGRSSGNTIYF. CDR3 DNA sequence: TGTGCCACCAGCTTTGGGCGTAGCTCTGGAAACACCATATATTTT.

The chain couples TRBV4-2 to TRBJ2-3; D gene ambiguous. The CDR3 spans 18 residues. V lost 1 base to trimming and J lost 2 bases, with 19 bases between them. The germline V gene encodes CDR1 LGHNA and CDR2 YNFKEQ. CDR3: CASSQVEPTPSSTDTQYF. As DNA, the CDR3 is TGTGCCAGCAGCCAAGTTGAACCAACCCCCTCTTCCACAGATACGCAGTATTTT.

In its sample, this clonotype was seen many times. The V gene is TRBV13, the J gene TRBJ2-7; D is tentatively TRBD1 or TRBD2 (5 bases each). V lost 5 bases to trimming and J lost 2 bases, with 16 bases between them. In germline, CDR1 is PRHDT, CDR2 FYEKMQ (reference sequence). The CDR3 runs to 15 residues. The CDR3 nucleotides read TGTGCCAGCAGCACGTGGGACGGTGGGGCCTACGAGCAGTACTTC. As protein: CASSTWDGGAYEQYF.

In this sample, this clonotype turned up a few times. A read error may account for a junction end that differs from germline. This chain connects TRBV12-3 or TRBV12-4 to TRBJ2-7; D not certain. The CDR3 length is 13 residues. CDR3 residues: CASSSPPLYAQYF. The CDR3 DNA reads as TGTGCCAGCAGCTCCCCTCCTCTCTACGCGCAGTACTTC.

This clonotype was counted only a few times. The CDR3 DNA is TGTGCCAGCAGTTCGGGACAGGGGTATACCGGGGAGCTGTTTTTT. Protein sequence: CASSSGQGYTGELFF. V is TRBV12-3 or TRBV12-4 and J is TRBJ2-2, with 10 bases identical to TRBD1. The V gene end was trimmed by 4 bases and the J gene end by 5 bases; junction bases not matched to a gene: 4. There are 15 residues in the CDR3.

Only a few counts were recorded for this clonotype. The chain links TRBV5-1 to TRBJ2-1, with D possibly matching TRBD2 (5 bases). Between the trimmed V and J ends, which lost 7 bases and 4 bases, there was a span of 15 bases. This CDR3 is built from 14 residues. Germline loops: CDR1 SGHRS, CDR2 YFSETQ. CDR3 DNA: TGCGCCAGCCGGGCTAGCCCCCTTTACAATGAGCAGTTCTTC. Translated: CASRASPLYNEQFF. Full variable domain (outside the CDR3, taken from reference TRBV5-1 and TRBJ2-1): KAGVTQTPRYLIKTRGQQVTLSCSPISGHRSVSWYQQTPGQGLQFLFEYFSETQRNKGNFPGRFSGRQFSNSRSEMNVSTLELGDSALYLCASRASPLYNEQFFGPGTRLTVL.

The V and J genes are TRBV5-1 and TRBJ2-1; 11 nucleotides line up with TRBD1. The length of the CDR3 is 17 residues. Trimming took 4 bases from V and 6 from J; bases not matched to a gene: 12. CDR1 SGHRS and CDR2 YFSETQ come from the germline V gene. As DNA, the CDR3 is TGCGCCAGCAGCCTGCGACCCGGGACAGGGGGGGCCAATGAGCAGTTCTTC. The encoded protein is CASSLRPGTGGANEQFF.